The entry that follows covers one T cell receptor beta chain sequence. Its target is unknown. The sample comes from a study of T cells after yellow fever vaccination. Study conclusions and caveats: Post-booster samples contained most primary-vaccination clones (about 96% CD4, approximately 88% CD8).

MiXCR, run by TCRdb on the 5' RACE reads, gives a single entry per CDR3 protein. The table has under 400,000 distinct CDR3 sequences, roughly an eighth seen once. Germline lookup yields CDR1 SGHRS and CDR2 YFSETQ. Trimming removed 2 bases at V and 0 bases at J, with 12 bases between. The length of the CDR3 is 16 residues. This sample comprised CD4+ T cells sorted from PBMCs, obtained 15 days after the yellow fever booster vaccination. This sequence was found in a man between 18 and 29 years old who received the YFV17D yellow fever vaccine. This chain uses TRBV5-1 with TRBJ2-1; maybe TRBD1 (6 bases). CDR3 amino acids: CASSFQGPSSYNEQFF. The CDR3 coding sequence is TGCGCCAGCAGCTTTCAGGGGCCTAGCTCCTACAATGAGCAGTTCTTC.